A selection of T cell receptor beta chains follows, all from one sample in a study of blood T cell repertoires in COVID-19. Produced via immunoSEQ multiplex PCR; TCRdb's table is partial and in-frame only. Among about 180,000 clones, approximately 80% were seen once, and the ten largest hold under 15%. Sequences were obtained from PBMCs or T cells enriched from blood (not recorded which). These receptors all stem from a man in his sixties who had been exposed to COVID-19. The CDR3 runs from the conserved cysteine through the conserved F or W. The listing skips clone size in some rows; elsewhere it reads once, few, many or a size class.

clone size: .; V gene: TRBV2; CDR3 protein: CASSEALPGFAEAFF
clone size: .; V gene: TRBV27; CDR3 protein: CASSSIQGSSYNSPLHF
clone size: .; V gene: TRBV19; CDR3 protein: CASSFGTGYNPGNTIYF
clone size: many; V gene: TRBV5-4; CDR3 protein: CASSPGGGSRDTQYF
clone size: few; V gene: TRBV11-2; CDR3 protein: CASSKDRGVSEKLFF
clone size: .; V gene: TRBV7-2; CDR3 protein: CASSLRAGEHYGYTF
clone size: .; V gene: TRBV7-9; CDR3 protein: CASSFWSTEAFF
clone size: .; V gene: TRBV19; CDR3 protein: CASSKDRVVNTEAFF
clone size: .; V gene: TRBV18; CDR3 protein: CASSPRMTDYLGETQYF
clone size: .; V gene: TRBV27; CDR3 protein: CASSSVGGSSYNEQFF
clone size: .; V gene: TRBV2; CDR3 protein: CASSERLAEETQYF
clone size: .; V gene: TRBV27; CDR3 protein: CASSFSGSSNEQYF
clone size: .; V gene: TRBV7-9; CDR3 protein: CASSTNSGNTIYF
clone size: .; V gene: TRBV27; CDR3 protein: CASSLLGTGNNSPLHF
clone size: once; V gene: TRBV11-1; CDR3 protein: CASSTTGFYGYTF
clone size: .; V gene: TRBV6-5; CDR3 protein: CASRGLGGISYEQYF
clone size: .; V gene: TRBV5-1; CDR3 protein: CASSLPRQGTEAFF
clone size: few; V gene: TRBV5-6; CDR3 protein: CASNQINQPQHF
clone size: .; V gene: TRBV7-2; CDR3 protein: CASSLDIRATGADEKLFF
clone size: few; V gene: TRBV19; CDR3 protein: CASSILTGGGNQPQHF
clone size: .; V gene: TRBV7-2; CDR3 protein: CASSRQGPPYEQYF
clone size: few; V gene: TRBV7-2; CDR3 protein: CASSASGSSLEQYF
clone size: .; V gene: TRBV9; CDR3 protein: CASSPSGAPQYF
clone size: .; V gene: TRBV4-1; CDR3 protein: CASSQPPEGRNEQFF
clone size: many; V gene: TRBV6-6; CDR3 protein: CASSRLGGTGGEDEKLFF
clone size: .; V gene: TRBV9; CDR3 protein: CASSSSVGREAYEQYF
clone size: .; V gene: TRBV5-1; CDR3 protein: CASSRMTSGRAKDEQFF
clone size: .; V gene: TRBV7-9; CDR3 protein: CASTISGTSNEQFF
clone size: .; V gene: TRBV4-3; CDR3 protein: CASSQDQGRQLGGYTF
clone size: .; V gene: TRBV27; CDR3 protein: CASSLSSFSGDGYTF
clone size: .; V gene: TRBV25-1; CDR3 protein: CASSESGQGHTGYTF
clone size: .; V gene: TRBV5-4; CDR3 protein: CASSSGKSSYNEQFF
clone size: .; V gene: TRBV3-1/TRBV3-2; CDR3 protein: CASSQARGENYGYTF
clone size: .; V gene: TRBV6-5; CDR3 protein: CASRQPGQLFF
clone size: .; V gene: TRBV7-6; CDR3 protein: CASSPTGTQETQYF
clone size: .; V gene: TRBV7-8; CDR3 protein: CASSSNPVRAGVSPGELFF
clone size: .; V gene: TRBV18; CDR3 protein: CASSQAGTGGGYGYTF
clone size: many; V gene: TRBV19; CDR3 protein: CASSIGGAGGSYNEQFF
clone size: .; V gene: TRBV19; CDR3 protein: CATSGGGNQPQHF
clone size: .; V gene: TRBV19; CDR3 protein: CASSGGSTPETQYF
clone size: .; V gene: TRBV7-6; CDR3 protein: CASSLRTSYNEQFF
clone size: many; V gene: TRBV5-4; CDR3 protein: CASSHTRENEQFF
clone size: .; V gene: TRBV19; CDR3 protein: CASRNRVVGNTGELFF
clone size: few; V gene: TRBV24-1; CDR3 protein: CATSESGTRGRTGELFF
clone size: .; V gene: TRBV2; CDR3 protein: CASSEATSGYYNEQFF
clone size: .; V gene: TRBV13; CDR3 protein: CASSLGGAPHSYEQYF